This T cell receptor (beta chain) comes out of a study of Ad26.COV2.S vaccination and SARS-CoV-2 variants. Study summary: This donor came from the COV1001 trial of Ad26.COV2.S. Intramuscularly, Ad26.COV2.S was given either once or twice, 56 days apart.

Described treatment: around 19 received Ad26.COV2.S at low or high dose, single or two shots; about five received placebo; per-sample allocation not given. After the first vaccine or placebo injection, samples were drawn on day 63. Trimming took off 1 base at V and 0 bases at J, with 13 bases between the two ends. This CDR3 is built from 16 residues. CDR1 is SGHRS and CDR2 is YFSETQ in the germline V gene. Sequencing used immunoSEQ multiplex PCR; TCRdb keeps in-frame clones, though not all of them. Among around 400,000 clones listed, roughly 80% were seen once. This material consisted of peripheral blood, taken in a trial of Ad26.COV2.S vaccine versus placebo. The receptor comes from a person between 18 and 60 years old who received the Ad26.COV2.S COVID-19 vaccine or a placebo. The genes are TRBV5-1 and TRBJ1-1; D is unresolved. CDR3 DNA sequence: TGCGCCAGCAGCTTGAACCCGGTCGGGATGAACACTGAAGCTTTCTTT. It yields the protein CASSLNPVGMNTEAFF.